Listed here is a single T cell receptor beta chain. This clone was observed a handful of times. Its antigen remains undetermined. No base quality values were provided; no much bigger clone lies one nucleotide off. Other DNA sequences in this specimen translate into the identical CDR3. The library was generated by the immunoSEQ multiplex PCR assay. For TCR sequencing, RNA was extracted from every sample and reverse transcribed into cDNA to serve as template. First-strand cDNA was synthesized using SuperScript III with a 2:1 mix of oligo-dT and random hexamers. A synthetic immune receptor repertoire was used to gauge amplification bias, and whatever bias remained was removed computationally. In the source study's methods: After raw reads were preprocessed to remove errors, the CDR3 was defined following IMGT conventions as running from the conserved cysteine to phenylalanine. Clonality was computed as 1 minus the Shannon entropy, with the entropy normalized by log2 of the number of productive unique TCRs. Whether each scalp clone was CD4 or CD8 was inferred by checking scalp TCRbeta sequences against the CD4 and CD8 repertoires from sorted blood. TCRdb limited this immuneACCESS table to in-frame rearrangements with V and J called. A share of clones is missing; checked studies link under half to unresolved V genes, and the rest is unexplained. V and J calls and clone size come straight from that table; D and trimming were deduced from the DNA. This sample holds 170,000 or so clones; 58% were observed only once. The ten largest clonotypes hold around an eighth of the sample.

Taken with the paper, the label for time point translates to: less than 25 weeks on oral tofacitinib. Per the publication, the treatment or condition label means: oral pan-JAK inhibitor, 5-10 mg twice daily. Lesional scalp punch biopsies and peripheral blood were obtained from alopecia areata patients. PBMCs were isolated by density centrifugation and stained for CD3, CD4 and CD8, after which CD4+ and CD8+ T cells were sorted on a FACSAria. The data stem from a study of CD8+ T cells in alopecia areata listed by TCRdb under 2018. In terms of the full investigation: The treated patients, all with moderate-to-severe alopecia areata, were enrolled in an open-label pilot trial of oral tofacitinib given at 5 to 10 mg twice daily. RNA was extracted with the PAXgene miRNA kit for fixed scalp, the miRNeasy kit for PBMCs, and the RNeasy kit for mouse skin. High-throughput TCRbeta sequencing was used to examine T cell clonal expansion in alopecia areata in both the C3H/HeJ mouse model and human patients. immunoSEQ multiplex PCR using 35 Vbeta forward primers and 13 Jbeta reverse primers was used to amplify TCRbeta CDR3 regions. In treated patients, disease severity was measured using the SALT score, which gives the percentage of scalp surface area affected. Clonality in the scalp was compared among normal scalp (n=4), patchy alopecia areata scalp (n=8), and alopecia totalis/universalis scalp (n=8). Tofacitinib was administered for 6 to 18 months, and 6 months of follow-up off drug were then conducted to assess delayed response and recurrence. Scalp tissue and sorted CD4+ and CD8+ peripheral blood T cells from patchy and totalis/universalis alopecia areata patients and from healthy controls were covered by human TCRbeta sequencing. Tofacitinib-treated patients had biopsies at baseline and at 4 and 24 weeks of treatment, with a later scalp biopsy in several patients. Beyond this particular receptor, the publication reports: Tofacitinib significantly decreased scalp clonality and the number of expanded CD8+ clones among the top 100 scalp clones. Shared TCR sequences between patients were less evident than in mice, which may be partly attributable to HLA diversity in the patient population. Because the treated cohort was small and had only one nonresponder, larger studies are needed to examine links between baseline CD8+ expansion and response. Unlike mouse skin, where gammadelta T cells dominate, normal human skin contains resident alphabeta T cells that get sequenced too, which complicates analysis of the scalp TCR repertoire. Many expanded lesional clones were found to persist in scalp and blood during tofacitinib treatment, and relapse after treatment cessation may be partly explained by this persistence. Compared with normal scalp, lesional scalp had higher clonality and more expanded CD8+ clones, particularly in alopecia totalis/universalis, a pattern that suggests antigenic drive.

The CDR3 spans 14 residues, from the cysteine through the phenylalanine. Only the CDR3 portion is preserved as DNA: 42 bases, with reading frame beginning at the first base. CDR1 and CDR2, per the germline V gene, are SGHRS and YFSETQ. Germline trimming: 0 bases from V, 4 bases from J; junction bases outside gene matches: 1. The V and J segments used are TRBV5-1 and TRBJ2-7; a stretch of 10 junction bases matches TRBD1. This specimen consisted of CD8+ T cells sorted from blood, obtained at week 24, from a patient treated with tofacitinib. The receptor was derived from a human donor with alopecia areata. The DNA reads TGCGCCAGCAGCTTGGGGACAGGGGGTTACGAGCAGTACTTC. It specifies CASSLGTGGYEQYF. The full variable domain, with segments outside the CDR3 supplied by the reference TRBV5-1 and TRBJ2-7 proteins, appears as KAGVTQTPRYLIKTRGQQVTLSCSPISGHRSVSWYQQTPGQGLQFLFEYFSETQRNKGNFPGRFSGRQFSNSRSEMNVSTLELGDSALYLCASSLGTGGYEQYFGPGTRLTVT.